This T cell receptor beta chain was documented in a study of T cells in localized non-small cell lung cancer. Only one count was recorded for this clone. Its target is not known. Study-wide findings and caveats: Appearing in adjacent lung were a median 57 of the top 100 tumor clones.

The assay was immunoSEQ multiplex PCR, and TCRdb's table has in-frame clones only and misses some. The sample contains over 20,000 clones, over 75% of which appear only once. Trimming pared 4 bases from V and 0 bases from J, leaving 14 bases between. The CDR3 has 16 amino acids. Germline V gives CDR1 MGHRA, CDR2 YSYEKL. V usage is TRBV4-1 and J usage is TRBJ2-3; the D is unclear. This TCR was sampled from a male donor aged 60 or over with stage I squamous cell lung carcinoma. The source material was peripheral blood, sampled before any cancer treatment. CDR3 DNA: TGCGCCAGCAGCCGGATCCTATCCCCTAGCACAGATACGCAGTATTTT. Its translation: CASSRILSPSTDTQYF.